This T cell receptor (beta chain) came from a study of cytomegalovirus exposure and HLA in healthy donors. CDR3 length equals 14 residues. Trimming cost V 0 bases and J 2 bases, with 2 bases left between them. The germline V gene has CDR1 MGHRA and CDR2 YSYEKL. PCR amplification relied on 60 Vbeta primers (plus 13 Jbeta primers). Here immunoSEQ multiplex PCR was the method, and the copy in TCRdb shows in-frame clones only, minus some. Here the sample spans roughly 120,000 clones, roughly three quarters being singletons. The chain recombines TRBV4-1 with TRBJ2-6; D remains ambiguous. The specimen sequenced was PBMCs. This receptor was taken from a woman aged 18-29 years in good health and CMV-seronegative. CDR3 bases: TGCGCCAGCAGCCAAGATACTGGGGCCAACGTCCTGACTTTC. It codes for CASSQDTGANVLTF.